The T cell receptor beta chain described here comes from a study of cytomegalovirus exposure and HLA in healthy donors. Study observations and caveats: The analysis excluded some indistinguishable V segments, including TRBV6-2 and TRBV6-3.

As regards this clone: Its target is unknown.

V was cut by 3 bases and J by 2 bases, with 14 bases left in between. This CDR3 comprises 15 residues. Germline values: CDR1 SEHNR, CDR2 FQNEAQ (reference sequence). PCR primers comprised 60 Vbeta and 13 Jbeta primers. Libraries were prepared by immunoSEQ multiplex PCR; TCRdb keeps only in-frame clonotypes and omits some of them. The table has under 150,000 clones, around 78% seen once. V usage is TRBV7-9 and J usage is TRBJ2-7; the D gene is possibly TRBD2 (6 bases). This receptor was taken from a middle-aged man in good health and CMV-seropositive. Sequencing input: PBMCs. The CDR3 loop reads CASSFGTGGTYEQYF. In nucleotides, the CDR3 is TGTGCCAGCAGCTTCGGGACTGGGGGGACCTACGAGCAGTACTTC.